The T cell receptor beta chain described here comes from a study of blood T cell repertoires in COVID-19. Study information: The United States, Italy and Spain supplied acute and convalescent COVID-19 samples. T cells, B-cell-depleted T cells, or PBMCs provided the cDNA or gDNA that served as material.

In the authors' workflow: From reference gene primer amplification, estimates of nucleated cell counts were derived. TCRdb's table, derived via immunoSEQ multiplex PCR, lists solely in-frame clones and lacks some. That table gives V, J and clone size, and the DNA gave D and trimming. The sample yields roughly 240,000 clones, roughly 85% seen once. The table lists this clone with a count of one. Sequence at one end of the junction differs from germline and may be a read error. CDR3 length equals 15 residues. Germline values: CDR1 SSHAT, CDR2 FNYEAQ (reference sequence). Categorization into cohorts depended on clinical history that participants reported.

V and J are TRBV7-7 and TRBJ1-4; 9 nucleotides agree with TRBD1. Sequenced: PBMCs or T cells enriched from blood (not recorded which). The sequence derives from a woman in her 50s with acute COVID-19. This chain's CDR3 is CASSPTGGPNEKLFF. CDR3 bases: TGTGCTAGCAGCCCTACAGGGGGCCCTAATGAAAAACTGTTTTTT.